Only one count was recorded for the clone carrying this TCR beta chain. Its specificity is unknown. This entry comes from a study of T cell responses to AZD1222 COVID-19 vaccine. Study conclusions and caveats: Targets within unmutated variant regions were reportedly found for nearly half of spike-specific TCRs.

Sequencing was performed with immunoSEQ multiplex PCR; in TCRdb, only in-frame clones are kept and a portion is missing. The table records some 120,000 clones, approximately 90% of them present only once. Germline V lookup: CDR1 GTSNPN, CDR2 SVGIG (reference sequence). The CDR3 spans 15 residues. Trimming at V came to 2 bases and at J to 6 bases, leaving 9 bases not matched to a gene. The chain couples TRBV30 to TRBJ1-5; 8 bases map to TRBD1. This receptor was obtained from an adult in good health. The source material was peripheral blood, sampled on day 0 of MenACWY control vaccination. This CDR3 reads CAWSTTGGYSQPQHF. As DNA, the CDR3 is TGTGCCTGGAGTACAACAGGGGGGTATTCTCAGCCCCAGCATTTT.